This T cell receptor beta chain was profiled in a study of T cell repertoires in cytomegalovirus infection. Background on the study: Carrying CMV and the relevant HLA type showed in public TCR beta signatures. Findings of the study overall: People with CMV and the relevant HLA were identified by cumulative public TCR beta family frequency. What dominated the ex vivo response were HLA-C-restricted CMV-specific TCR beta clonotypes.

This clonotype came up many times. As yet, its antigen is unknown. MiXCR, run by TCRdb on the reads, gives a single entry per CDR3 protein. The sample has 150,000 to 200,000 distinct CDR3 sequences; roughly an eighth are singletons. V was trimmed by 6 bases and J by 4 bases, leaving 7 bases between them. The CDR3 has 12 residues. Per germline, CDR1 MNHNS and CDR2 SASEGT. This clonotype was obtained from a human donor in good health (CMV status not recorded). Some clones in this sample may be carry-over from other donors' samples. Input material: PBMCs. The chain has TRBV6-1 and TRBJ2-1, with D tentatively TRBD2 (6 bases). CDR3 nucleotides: TGTGCCAGCAGGGAGGGGTACAATGAGCAGTTCTTC. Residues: CASREGYNEQFF.